The 10 T cell receptor beta chains below were found in one sample sequenced in a study of cytomegalovirus exposure and HLA in healthy donors. The PCR used 60 Vbeta and 13 Jbeta primers. The assay was immunoSEQ multiplex PCR, and TCRdb's table has in-frame clones only and misses some. This sample has 99,000 or so clones, with nearly 85% found just once. The source material was PBMCs. The source is a man aged 18-30 years in good health and CMV-seronegative.

This chain connects TRBV28 to TRBJ1-1, with D maybe TRBD1 (6 bases). The CDR3 loop spans 14 amino acids. Germline V gene lookup returns CDR1 MDHEN and CDR2 SYDVKM. Trimming shortened V by 6 bases and J by 3 bases, and 14 bases separated the two germline ends. CDR3 protein: CASSVGGADTEAFF. The CDR3 DNA reads as TGTGCCAGCAGCGTCGGGGGGGCCGACACTGAAGCTTTCTTT. Looking up the rest from reference TRBV28 and TRBJ1-1 gives the full variable domain: DVKVTQSSRYLVKRTGEKVFLECVQDMDHENMFWYRQDPGLGLRLIYFSYDVKMKEKGDIPEGYSVSREKKERFSLILESASTNQTSMYLCASSVGGADTEAFFGQGTRLTVV.

Points on this clone: Germline and junction disagree at one end, which may indicate a read error. This chain connects TRBV6-1 to TRBJ1-4; D not resolved. CDR1 MNHNS and CDR2 SASEGT come from the germline V gene. CDR3 length: 12 residues. CDR3 protein: CASRETREKLLF. The CDR3 DNA reads TGTGCCAGCAGAGAAACGAGGGAAAAACTGCTTTTT.

The chain joins TRBV5-5 to TRBJ2-7; D is unresolved. The germline V gene encodes CDR1 SGHKS and CDR2 YYEKEE (reference sequence). The V end lost 1 base, the J end lost 2 bases, and 13 bases lay between the germline ends. This CDR3 spans 15 amino acids. The CDR3: CASSLSPAIPYEQYF. The CDR3 nucleotides read TGTGCCAGCAGCTTGTCCCCAGCGATTCCCTACGAGCAGTACTTC.

This clone was counted a few times. The chain has TRBV27 and TRBJ2-5, with a possible D match to TRBD2 (7 bases). Germline V gene data show CDR1 as MNHEY and CDR2 as SMNVEV (reference sequence). The V and J ends lost 4 bases and 2 bases respectively, with 20 bases between them. CDR3 length: 17 amino acids. Here the CDR3 reads CASSSLGGLGRQETQYF. DNA of the CDR3: TGTGCCAGCAGTTCCCTCGGGGGGCTTGGGAGGCAAGAGACCCAGTACTTC.

The chain couples TRBV7-6 to TRBJ2-7, with TRBD1 identical over 7 bases. The V segment lost 5 bases and the J segment 1 base; nucleotides outside the gene matches: 2. This CDR3 comprises 13 residues. Per the germline V gene, CDR1 is SGHVS and CDR2 is FNYEAQ. The CDR3 region has the DNA TGTGCCAGCAGCCCGACAGGGTCCTACGAGCAGTACTTC. This encodes CASSPTGSYEQYF.

The chain is built from TRBV6-1 and TRBJ1-1; D ambiguous. Germline V gene sequence: CDR1 MNHNS, CDR2 SASEGT. V lost 6 bases to trimming and J lost 1 base, with 9 bases between them. The length of the CDR3 is 13 residues. The CDR3 DNA is TGTGCCAGCAGGCTATCCCGGAACACTGAAGCTTTCTTT. Protein sequence: CASRLSRNTEAFF.

This chain uses TRBV7-3 with TRBJ2-3; 7 positions match TRBD2. CDR3 length: 15 residues. With 5 bases clipped from V and 6 bases from J, the junction kept 11 bases outside the gene matches. Germline CDR1 reads SGHTA; CDR2 reads FQGTGA. The CDR3 loop is CASSDLAERDDTQYF. CDR3 bases: TGTGCCAGCAGCGATTTAGCGGAGCGGGACGATACGCAGTATTTT. Combining the CDR3 with reference TRBV7-3 and TRBJ2-3 gives the whole variable domain GAGVSQTPSNKVTEKGKYVELRCDPISGHTALYWYRQSLGQGPEFLIYFQGTGAADDSGLPNDRFFAVRPEGSVSTLKIQRTERGDSAVYLCASSDLAERDDTQYFGPGTRLTVL.

The rearrangement links TRBV30 to TRBJ1-1; 11 bases align to TRBD1. Germline V gives CDR1 GTSNPN, CDR2 SVGIG (reference sequence). The CDR3 has 14 amino acids. The V and J ends lost 0 bases and 4 bases, in that order; junction bases with no gene match: 1. In DNA form, the CDR3 reads TGTGCCTGGAGTGTAGGGACAGGGGGCACTGAAGCTTTCTTT. Translation: CAWSVGTGGTEAFF.

This clone has a handful of counts. The V gene is TRBV14, the J gene TRBJ1-1; D is unclear. Trimming took 1 base from V and 1 from J, leaving 10 bases between them. Germline loops: CDR1 SGHDN, CDR2 FVKESK. The CDR3 loop spans 15 amino acids. Written as DNA, the CDR3 is TGTGCCAGCAGCCAAGGGGCAGGCAGGAACACTGAAGCTTTCTTT. Its translation: CASSQGAGRNTEAFF.

This clone has more than one count but fewer than ten. This chain uses TRBV5-5 with TRBJ2-1; 8 bases map to TRBD1. CDR1 and CDR2 from the germline V gene are SGHKS and YYEKEE (reference sequence). The trim removed 4 bases at V and 0 bases at J, leaving 3 bases unmatched. The CDR3 length is 15 residues. CDR3 coding DNA: TGTGCCAGCAGCCTTACAGGGGGCTCCTACAATGAGCAGTTCTTC. Translation gives CASSLTGGSYNEQFF.